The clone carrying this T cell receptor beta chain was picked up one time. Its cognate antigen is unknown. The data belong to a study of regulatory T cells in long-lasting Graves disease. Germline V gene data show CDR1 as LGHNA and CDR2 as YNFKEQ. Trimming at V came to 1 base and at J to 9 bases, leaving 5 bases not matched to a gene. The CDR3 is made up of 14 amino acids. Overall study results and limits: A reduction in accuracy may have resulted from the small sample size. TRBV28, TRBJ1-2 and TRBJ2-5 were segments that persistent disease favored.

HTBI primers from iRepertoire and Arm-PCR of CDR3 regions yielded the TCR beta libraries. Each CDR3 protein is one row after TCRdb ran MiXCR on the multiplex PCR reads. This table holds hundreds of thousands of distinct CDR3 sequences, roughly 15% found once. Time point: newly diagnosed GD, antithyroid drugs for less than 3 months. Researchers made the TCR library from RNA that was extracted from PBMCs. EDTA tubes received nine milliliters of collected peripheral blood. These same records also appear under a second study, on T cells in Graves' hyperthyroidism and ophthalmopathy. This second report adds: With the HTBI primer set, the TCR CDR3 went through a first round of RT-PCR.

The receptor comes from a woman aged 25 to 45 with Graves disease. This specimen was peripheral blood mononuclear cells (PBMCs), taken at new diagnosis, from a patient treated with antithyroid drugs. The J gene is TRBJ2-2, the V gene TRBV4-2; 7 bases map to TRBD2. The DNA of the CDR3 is TGTGCCAGCAGCCAAGGGGGAGGGTTCTGGGAGCTGTTTTTT. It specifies CASSQGGGFWELFF.